Listed below are T cell receptor beta chains from one sample, sequenced in a study of blood T cell repertoires in COVID-19. The protocol was immunoSEQ multiplex PCR, while the TCRdb copy is restricted to in-frame clones and leaves out a portion. The table lists roughly 50,000 clones, around four fifths of them singletons. The sample consisted of peripheral blood. These receptor sequences come from a man between 65 and 79 years old with acute or convalescent COVID-19. Each CDR3 is given with its conserved first and last residue. The D gene is left open where the match is weak. The listing skips clone size in some rows; elsewhere it reads once, few, many or a size class.

clone size | D gene | J gene | V gene | CDR3 protein | CDR3 DNA
- | TRBD2 | TRBJ2-1 | TRBV7-3 | CASSSTSGPYNEQFF | TGTGCCAGCAGCTCGACTAGCGGGCCCTACAATGAGCAGTTCTTC
- | - | TRBJ1-1 | TRBV28 | CASSSGHSTEAFF | TGTGCCAGCAGTTCGGGACATTCTACTGAAGCTTTCTTT
- | - | TRBJ2-7 | TRBV5-4 | CASSWAGPREQYF | TGTGCCAGCAGCTGGGCAGGGCCTCGGGAGCAGTACTTC
- | - | TRBJ2-3 | TRBV5-1 | CASSLEGGPDTQYF | TGCGCCAGCAGCTTGGAGGGGGGGCCAGATACGCAGTATTTT
few | - | TRBJ1-2 | TRBV3-1/TRBV3-2 | CASSIGREGYTF | TGTGCCAGCAGCATAGGCCGGGAGGGCTACACCTTC
- | TRBD2 | TRBJ2-7 | TRBV29-1 | CSVVAGGGYEQYF | TGCAGCGTTGTAGCGGGGGGGGGATACGAGCAGTACTTC
- | TRBD2 | TRBJ2-1 | TRBV5-1 | CASSLGSGLAGGANEQFF | TGCGCCAGCAGCTTGGGATCGGGACTAGCGGGGGGAGCCAATGAGCAGTTCTTC
- | TRBD1 | TRBJ1-6 | TRBV13 | CASSPGQGNSPLHF | TGTGCCAGCAGCCCGGGACAGGGGAATTCACCCCTCCACTTT
- | TRBD2 | TRBJ2-1 | TRBV5-4 | CASSLRLAVGSYNEQFF | TGTGCCAGCAGCTTAAGACTAGCGGTTGGCTCCTACAATGAGCAGTTCTTC
- | - | TRBJ2-1 | TRBV5-1 | CASSFATISSYNEQFF | TGCGCCAGCAGCTTCGCTACTATAAGCTCCTACAATGAGCAGTTCTTC
- | - | TRBJ1-4 | TRBV7-2 | CASRRGTNEKLFF | TGTGCGTCACGAAGGGGCACTAATGAAAAACTGTTTTTT
- | - | TRBJ1-4 | TRBV25-1 | CASSDFRGEKLFF | TGTGCCAGCAGTGACTTCAGGGGTGAAAAACTGTTTTTT
- | - | TRBJ1-2 | TRBV7-2 | CASSFSTGGGGHGYTF | TGTGCCAGCAGCTTCAGCACCGGGGGAGGGGGGCATGGCTACACCTTC
- | - | TRBJ2-1 | TRBV2 | CASTSTGTYNEQFF | TGTGCCAGCACAAGTACAGGAACCTACAATGAGCAGTTCTTC
- | TRBD2 | TRBJ2-1 | TRBV7-2 | CASILRFGGTITNEQFF | TGTGCCAGCATCCTTAGGTTTGGGGGGACTATCACCAATGAGCAGTTCTTC
- | - | TRBJ2-5 | TRBV7-9 | CASSLLDSQETQYF | TGTGCCAGCAGCTTATTGGACAGCCAAGAGACCCAGTACTTC
- | TRBD1 | TRBJ1-5 | TRBV27 | CASSFSWTGDWNQPQHF | TGTGCCAGCAGTTTTTCCTGGACAGGGGACTGGAATCAGCCCCAGCATTTT
- | TRBD2 | TRBJ2-1 | TRBV5-5 | CASSPGTSLVPFF | TGTGCCAGCAGCCCCGGGACTAGCCTAGTCCCGTTCTTC
- | TRBD1 | TRBJ2-7 | TRBV19 | CASSQGQGAPYEQYF | TGTGCCAGTAGTCAGGGACAGGGGGCACCCTACGAGCAGTACTTC
- | TRBD2 | TRBJ2-5 | TRBV4-3 | CASSRGTSGWPQETQYF | TGCGCCAGCAGCCGCGGGACTAGCGGGTGGCCCCAAGAGACCCAGTACTTC
- | - | TRBJ1-4 | TRBV30 | CALLRVNNEKLFF | TGTGCCTTGCTTCGGGTCAATAATGAAAAACTGTTTTTT
- | - | TRBJ1-2 | TRBV6-1 | CASSEQAGAGGYTF | TGTGCCAGCAGTGAACAGGCAGGGGCGGGCGGCTACACCTTC
- | TRBD1 | TRBJ1-4 | TRBV28 | CASSADRDRDSEKLFF | TGTGCCAGCAGCGCCGACCGGGACAGGGATAGTGAAAAACTGTTTTTT
- | TRBD1 | TRBJ1-2 | TRBV6-2/TRBV6-3 | CASSGIRDSINYGYTF | TGTGCCAGCAGCGGTATTCGGGACAGCATAAACTATGGCTACACCTTC
- | - | TRBJ2-5 | TRBV18 | CASSDTVTGQETQYF | TGTGCCAGCTCCGATACAGTAACAGGGCAAGAGACCCAGTACTTC
- | - | TRBJ1-3 | TRBV6-5 | CASSPGRVSGNTIYF | TGTGCCAGCAGCCCCGGGAGAGTCTCTGGAAACACCATATATTTT
- | - | TRBJ1-4 | TRBV3-1/TRBV3-2 | CASSQEQGQRREKLFF | TGTGCCAGCAGCCAGGAGCAGGGACAAAGGAGGGAAAAACTGTTTTTT
- | TRBD1 | TRBJ2-1 | TRBV19 | CASSMADREGQFF | TGTGCCAGTAGTATGGCGGACAGGGAAGGGCAGTTCTTC
- | TRBD2 | TRBJ2-7 | TRBV7-2 | CASSSTGASGPRTYEQYF | TGTGCCAGCAGCTCAACGGGGGCTAGCGGGCCCCGCACCTACGAGCAGTACTTC
- | TRBD2 | TRBJ2-5 | TRBV3-1/TRBV3-2 | CASSPGLAGFQETQYF | TGTGCCAGCAGCCCGGGACTAGCGGGATTCCAAGAGACCCAGTACTTC
- | TRBD1 | TRBJ2-3 | TRBV5-8 | CASSSGTGRTDTQYF | TGTGCCAGCAGTTCCGGGACAGGGCGCACAGATACGCAGTATTTT
- | - | TRBJ1-6 | TRBV3-1/TRBV3-2 | CASSQRGNSPLHF | TGTGCCAGCAGCCAACGAGGGAACTCACCCCTCCACTTT
- | - | TRBJ1-3 | TRBV19 | CASQGQISGNTIYF | TGTGCCAGCCAGGGCCAAATCAGCGGAAACACCATATATTTT
- | TRBD1 | TRBJ2-3 | TRBV6-5 | CASSPGQATDTQYF | TGTGCCAGCAGCCCGGGACAGGCGACAGATACGCAGTATTTT
- | TRBD2 | TRBJ2-7 | TRBV19 | CASSTGTSGSYEQYF | TGTGCCAGTAGTACCGGGACTAGCGGCTCCTACGAGCAGTACTTC
- | TRBD2 | TRBJ2-1 | TRBV5-1 | CASSLSGGYNEQFF | TGCGCCAGCAGCTTGAGCGGGGGGTACAATGAGCAGTTCTTC
- | - | TRBJ2-2 | TRBV9 | CASSVATGNTGELFF | TGTGCCAGCAGCGTAGCCACAGGGAACACCGGGGAGCTGTTTTTT
- | - | TRBJ1-2 | TRBV7-2 | CASSSRSYNYGYTF | TGTGCCAGCAGCTCTCGGAGTTATAACTATGGCTACACCTTC
- | - | TRBJ1-1 | TRBV30 | CAWKRLQEGEAFF | TGTGCCTGGAAGAGGTTGCAGGAGGGGGAAGCTTTCTTT
- | - | TRBJ2-7 | TRBV5-5 | CASSASLLLLPYEQYF | TGTGCCAGCAGCGCTAGTCTCTTATTACTCCCCTACGAGCAGTACTTC
- | TRBD2 | TRBJ2-3 | TRBV7-2 | CASSSLRESTDTQYF | TGTGCCAGCAGCTCCCTGCGGGAGAGCACAGATACGCAGTATTTT
- | TRBD1 | TRBJ1-1 | TRBV20-1 | CSASLRQGATEAFF | TGCAGTGCTAGTTTGAGACAGGGGGCGACTGAAGCTTTCTTT
- | - | TRBJ1-2 | TRBV7-9 | CASSGRRGQLYGYTF | TGTGCCAGCAGCGGGAGACGCGGGCAACTCTATGGCTACACCTTC
- | TRBD2 | TRBJ2-3 | TRBV7-9 | CASREPGGFTDTQYF | TGTGCCAGCAGAGAACCGGGAGGTTTCACAGATACGCAGTATTTT
- | - | TRBJ2-3 | TRBV11-2 | CASSATGTFTDTQYF | TGTGCCAGCAGCGCTACCGGGACTTTCACAGATACGCAGTATTTT
- | TRBD1 | TRBJ2-5 | TRBV3-1/TRBV3-2 | CASSRGTGDIETQYF | TGTGCCAGCAGCCGGGGGACAGGGGATATAGAGACCCAGTACTTC
few | - | TRBJ1-1 | TRBV6-5 | CAGAQGRNTEAFF | TGTGCCGGAGCACAGGGAAGGAACACTGAAGCTTTCTTT
- | - | TRBJ1-5 | TRBV28 | CASSPSPDIRGYQPQHF | TGTGCCAGCAGTCCTTCCCCGGACATCAGGGGTTATCAGCCCCAGCATTTT
- | - | TRBJ1-5 | TRBV4-2 | CASSQDRASNQPQHF | TGTGCCAGCAGCCAAGACAGGGCTAGTAATCAGCCCCAGCATTTT
- | TRBD1 | TRBJ2-5 | TRBV6-6 | CASSFTGEETQYF | TGTGCCAGCAGTTTTACAGGGGAAGAGACCCAGTACTTC
once | - | TRBJ2-7 | TRBV6-2/TRBV6-3 | CASSITGREQYF | TGTGCCAGCAGTATCACAGGGCGTGAGCAGTACTTC
- | TRBD2 | TRBJ2-1 | TRBV27 | CASSSGGLAVNEQFF | TGTGCCAGCAGTTCGGGAGGACTAGCGGTTAATGAGCAGTTCTTC
- | - | TRBJ2-7 | TRBV27 | CASSFTQGEVEQYF | TGTGCCAGCAGTTTCACTCAGGGGGAGGTCGAGCAGTACTTC
- | TRBD1 | TRBJ1-5 | TRBV5-5 | CASSYGTGGNQPQHF | TGTGCCAGCAGCTATGGGACAGGGGGCAATCAGCCCCAGCATTTT